This record concerns one T cell receptor beta chain sequence. Its antigen is unidentified. TCRdb analysed the 5' RACE reads with MiXCR anew, one entry per CDR3 protein. The sample gives 390,000 or so distinct CDR3 sequences, around 24% of which show up once; about a sixth is in the top ten. This sample stems from a study of CD8 T cells in ankylosing spondylitis. Study conclusions and caveats: One TCR beta motif, made up of roughly eight highly homologous variants, appeared characteristic of ankylosing spondylitis blood.

There are 13 residues in the CDR3. V trimming: 6 bases; J trimming: 4 bases; junction bases outside the gene matches: 5. The V gene's germline CDR1 is MNHNY and CDR2 SVGAGI (reference sequence). This clonotype was obtained from a male donor with ankylosing spondylitis. The rearrangement uses TRBV6-6 and TRBJ1-1, with 7 nucleotides matching TRBD1. The material sequenced was blood, either unsorted or a sorted T cell fraction (not recorded which). The CDR3 here is CASSPQGGTEAFF. CDR3 nucleotides: TGTGCCAGCAGCCCTCAGGGGGGCACTGAAGCTTTCTTT.